The clone carrying this T cell receptor (beta chain) occurred many times. This sample is drawn from a study of T cells in Graves' hyperthyroidism and ophthalmopathy. TCR beta CDR3 region amplification was performed from RNA transcripts. The primer set for the first-round RT-PCR of the TCR CDR3 was HTBI. A single record per CDR3 protein comes from TCRdb applying MiXCR to the multiplex PCR reads. In the table there are some 550,000 distinct CDR3 sequences, more than 20% of which are singletons. The CDR3 is 11 residues long. Trimming removed 5 bases from V and 4 bases from J, with 5 bases in between. CDR1 is MGHDK, CDR2 SYGVNS, per germline.

Material for sequencing was blood. The chain links TRBV25-1 to TRBJ1-2, with D unresolved. The source is a man aged 18 to 30 with Graves' hyperthyroidism. This chain's CDR3 is CASSLAYGYTF. CDR3 DNA sequence: TGTGCCAGCAGTCTCGCCTATGGCTACACCTTC.